The 14 T cell receptor beta chains in this list originate from one sample, sequenced in a study of blood T cell repertoires in COVID-19. The assay was immunoSEQ multiplex PCR, and TCRdb's table has in-frame clones only and misses some. The top ten clones hold roughly 7.3% of a sample with hundreds of thousands of clones, roughly nine tenths of them seen once. The material sequenced was peripheral blood. Receptor source: a woman in her fifties or sixties with COVID-19, enrolled during active disease.

The chain uses TRBV24-1 and TRBJ2-5, with D possibly matching TRBD2 (5 bases). The CDR3 sequence is 17 residues long. CDR1 KGHDR and CDR2 SFDVKD come from the germline V gene. V was pared by 1 base and J by 4 bases, with 18 bases between. The CDR3 nucleotides are TGTGCCACCAGTGATTTCCAAACGAACCGGGGTTTAGAGACCCAGTACTTC. It yields the protein CATSDFQTNRGLETQYF.

This chain links TRBV19 with TRBJ1-1; 7 positions agree with TRBD1. CDR3 length: 14 amino acids. V was pared by 6 bases and J by 0 bases, with 4 bases of the junction left unmatched. The germline V gene has CDR1 LNHDA and CDR2 SQIVND (reference sequence). CDR3 nucleotide sequence: TGTGCCAGTAGCCAGGGACAGTTGAACACTGAAGCTTTCTTT. Translated, it gives CASSQGQLNTEAFF.

This chain links TRBV11-2 with TRBJ1-4; D remains ambiguous. This CDR3 contains 15 residues. Deletions cut 1 base from V and 7 bases from J, with 13 bases between. Per the germline V gene, CDR1 is SGHAT and CDR2 is FQNNGV. CDR3 sequence reads: CASSLVGFGSEKLFF. DNA of the CDR3: TGTGCCAGCAGCTTAGTAGGGTTCGGGAGTGAAAAACTGTTTTTT.

This chain uses TRBV27 with TRBJ1-2; TRBD1 might be the D (6 bases). The CDR3 extends over 17 amino acids. V was cut by 8 bases and J by 4 bases, with 26 bases left in between. Looked up from germline, CDR1 is MNHEY and CDR2 is SMNVEV (reference sequence). CDR3 in amino acids: CASGFSGLARGSYGYTF. The CDR3, as DNA: TGTGCCAGCGGCTTCTCAGGGTTAGCCAGGGGTAGCTATGGCTACACCTTC.

J is TRBJ2-1 and V is TRBV30; tentative D call: TRBD2 (7 bases). The CDR3 consists of 13 residues. The V and J ends lost 3 bases and 7 bases respectively, with 13 bases between them. Germline V gene lookup returns CDR1 GTSNPN and CDR2 SVGIG (reference sequence). The CDR3 DNA is TGTGCCTGGAGAAGAGGGGGGGCTAATGAGCAGTTCTTC. Translated: CAWRRGGANEQFF. The complete variable domain, with remaining parts taken from reference TRBV30 and TRBJ2-1, reads SQTIHQWPATLVQPVGSPLSLECTVEGTSNPNLYWYRQAAGRGLQLLFYSVGIGQISSEVPQNLSASRPQDRQFILSSKKLLLSDSGFYLCAWRRGGANEQFFGPGTRLTVL.

The chain carries TRBV5-1 and TRBJ1-4; TRBD1 matches 10 bases. CDR3 length: 17 residues. The V gene end was trimmed by 4 bases and the J gene end by 7 bases; junction bases not matched to a gene: 13. Germline lookup yields CDR1 SGHRS and CDR2 YFSETQ. CDR3 nucleotide sequence: TGCGCCAGCAGCCCTACCGGGGACAGGGGTTCAAGTGAAAAACTGTTTTTT. Translation: CASSPTGDRGSSEKLFF.

The genes are TRBV18 and TRBJ1-1; 7 nucleotides line up with TRBD1. V was clipped by 1 base and J by 8 bases; unmatched bases: 7. This CDR3 region has 14 residues. Per germline, CDR1 KGHSH and CDR2 LQKENI. The CDR3 loop is CASSPRQGDSEAFF. CDR3 in DNA: TGTGCCAGCTCACCACGGCAGGGGGACTCCGAAGCTTTCTTT.

This clone was detected only once. The V gene is TRBV3-1 (or the pseudogene TRBV3-2), the J gene TRBJ1-1, with D uncertain. With 1 base removed from V and 2 bases from J, the gap between germline ends came to 8 bases. The CDR3 totals 14 residues. The germline V gene encodes CDR1 LGHDT and CDR2 YNNKEL (reference sequence). The CDR3 sequence: CASSQGRTNTEAFF. The CDR3 coding sequence is TGTGCCAGCAGCCAAGGCAGGACTAACACTGAAGCTTTCTTT.

The gene calls are TRBV3-1 (or the pseudogene TRBV3-2) and TRBJ2-7; TRBD1 aligns across 7 bases. In germline, CDR1 is LGHDT, CDR2 YNNKEL (reference sequence). This CDR3 is 13 amino acids long. The V and J ends lost 6 bases and 3 bases, in that order; junction bases with no gene match: 5. CDR3 amino acids: CASSLYRGYEQYF. In DNA, the CDR3 is TGTGCCAGCAGTCTATACAGGGGCTACGAGCAGTACTTC.

The chain links TRBV27 to TRBJ1-4; the D gene is possibly TRBD1 (5 bases). The germline V and J ends were trimmed by 5 bases and 7 bases, with 26 bases remaining between them. Germline assignment: CDR1 MNHEY and CDR2 SMNVEV (reference sequence). This CDR3 region has 18 residues. The CDR3 spells CASSQTPPAAGGFEKLFF. The CDR3 DNA reads as TGTGCCAGCAGTCAAACCCCCCCGGCAGCCGGGGGGTTTGAAAAACTGTTTTTT.

CDR3 in amino acids: CASTQGPSSYEQYF. The CDR3 region has the DNA TGCGCCAGCACCCAGGGTCCCAGCTCCTACGAGCAGTACTTC. The rearrangement links TRBV5-1 to TRBJ2-7; the D gene is possibly TRBD1 (5 bases). V gave up 6 bases and J gave up 0 bases, with 13 bases separating them. The CDR3 consists of 14 residues. Germline loops: CDR1 SGHRS, CDR2 YFSETQ.

The genes are TRBV10-3 and TRBJ2-7, with D possibly being TRBD1 (6 bases). The CDR3 is 13 amino acids. The V gene lost 8 bases and the J gene lost 3 bases, with 14 bases spanning the gap. In germline, CDR1 is ENHRY, CDR2 SYGVKD. The CDR3 region has the DNA TGTGCCATCGCAAACGGGACAATCTACGAGCAGTACTTC. This translates into CAIANGTIYEQYF.

The gene calls are TRBV19 and TRBJ1-4; no firm D call. CDR1 LNHDA and CDR2 SQIVND come from the germline V gene (reference sequence). The V end lost 4 bases, the J end lost 7 bases, and 22 bases lay between the germline ends. The CDR3 is 17 residues long. The CDR3 reads CASSTERVADESEKLFF. CDR3 coding DNA: TGTGCCAGTAGTACCGAGAGGGTAGCGGATGAGAGTGAAAAACTGTTTTTT.

The chain recombines TRBV12-3 or TRBV12-4 with TRBJ1-5, with D hard to call. There are 13 residues in the CDR3. The V end lost 2 bases, the J end lost 4 bases, and 6 bases lay between the germline ends. CDR3 loop: CASSLSPNQPQHF. The CDR3 DNA reads TGTGCCAGCAGTTTAAGCCCTAATCAGCCCCAGCATTTT.